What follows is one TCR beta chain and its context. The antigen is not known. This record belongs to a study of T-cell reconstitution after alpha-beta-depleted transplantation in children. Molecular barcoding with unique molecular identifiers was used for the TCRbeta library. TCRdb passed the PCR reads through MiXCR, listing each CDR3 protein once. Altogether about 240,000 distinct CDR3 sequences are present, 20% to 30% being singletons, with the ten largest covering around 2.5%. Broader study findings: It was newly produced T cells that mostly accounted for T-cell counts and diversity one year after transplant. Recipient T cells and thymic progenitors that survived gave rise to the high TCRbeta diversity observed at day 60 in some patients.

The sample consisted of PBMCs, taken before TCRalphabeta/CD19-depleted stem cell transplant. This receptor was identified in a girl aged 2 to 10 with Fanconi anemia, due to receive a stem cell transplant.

The CDR3 bases are TGTGCCAGCAGCGCCCGGGACGGTGAAGCTTTCTTT. Its translation: CASSARDGEAFF. The chain has TRBV12-3 or TRBV12-4 and TRBJ1-1; D is possibly TRBD1 (5 bases). Trimming pared 6 bases from V and 7 bases from J, leaving 12 bases between. The CDR3 sequence is 12 residues long.